The clone carrying this T cell receptor (beta chain) has ten or more counts. V dropped 4 bases and J dropped 5 bases, with 8 bases sitting between them. CDR1 is KGHSH and CDR2 is LQKENI in the germline V gene. There are 12 residues in the CDR3. Since all of the isolated RNA was reverse transcribed, expressed TCRB transcripts were what got sequenced. Sequenced by immunoSEQ multiplex PCR; TCRdb stores in-frame clones only, minus some. The top ten clones hold 1% to 1.5% of a sample with about 220,000 clones, approximately 10% of them seen once. The sample is drawn from a study of beta chain features in type 1 diabetes.

This sequence was found in a young man in good health. V usage is TRBV18 and J usage is TRBJ2-5; D ambiguous. Source material: central memory CD4+ T cells from blood. The CDR3 nucleotides are TGTGCCAGCTCACTCGACTGGGAGACCCAGTACTTC. It is translated as CASSLDWETQYF.